The 10 T cell receptor beta chains presented below share a single source sample, sequenced in a study of shared clonotypes between healthy human individuals (dated by TCRdb to about 2020). Library preparation was by the immunoSEQ multiplex PCR assay. The immuneACCESS repertoire file appears here via TCRdb, limited to in-frame rearrangements. These files lack a portion of the clones; in checked studies, under half of the deficit traces to unresolved V genes, and the cause of the others is not known. This sample gives a few million clones in total; around nine tenths of them show up just once. The ten largest make up around 0.15% of the sample. Source material: naive CD4+ T cells sorted from blood. The intended sense of this specimen's cell subset or site label: CD45RA+ positively selected. These receptors all come from a man between 18 and 29 years old in good health.

This CDR3 is CASSVGTSAGELFF. CDR3 DNA sequence: TGCGCCAGCAGCGTCGGAACTAGTGCCGGGGAGCTGTTTTTT. This rearrangement joins TRBV5-1 to TRBJ2-2, with D possibly matching TRBD2 (5 bases). This CDR3 contains 14 residues. The germline CDR1 and CDR2 sequences are SGHRS and YFSETQ. V lost 4 bases and J lost 6, with 13 bases in between. The variable domain in full, with the rest retrieved from reference TRBV5-1 and TRBJ2-2, is KAGVTQTPRYLIKTRGQQVTLSCSPISGHRSVSWYQQTPGQGLQFLFEYFSETQRNKGNFPGRFSGRQFSNSRSEMNVSTLELGDSALYLCASSVGTSAGELFFGEGSRLTVL.

This chain connects TRBV6-5 to TRBJ1-1; no firm D call. This CDR3 spans 15 amino acids. V was cut by 6 bases and J by 0 bases, with 14 bases left in between. Germline V CDR1 and CDR2: MNHEY, SVGAGI. This CDR3 is CASRLGVRMNTEAFF. CDR3 nucleotides: TGTGCCAGCAGGCTTGGGGTTCGCATGAACACTGAAGCTTTCTTT.

V usage is TRBV2 and J usage is TRBJ2-3, with a tentative D call TRBD2 (7 bases). The CDR3 has 14 residues. Trimming took 7 bases from V and 2 from J, leaving 13 bases between them. Germline loops: CDR1 SNHLY, CDR2 FYNNEI. CDR3 protein: CASKGGANTDTQYF. Here the CDR3 DNA reads TGTGCCAGCAAGGGGGGGGCTAACACAGATACGCAGTATTTT.

This clone was counted once. Distinct nucleotide sequences in the sample also encode this CDR3. This chain uses TRBV5-1 with TRBJ2-5; TRBD2 might be the D (7 bases). Germline-derived CDR1 and CDR2 are SGHRS and YFSETQ. Trimming took 5 bases from V and 6 from J, leaving 14 bases between them. The CDR3 is 13 residues long. CDR3 sequence reads: CASSPEGGKTQYF. CDR3 DNA: TGCGCCAGCAGTCCGGAGGGGGGGAAGACCCAGTACTTC.

This chain uses TRBV5-6 with TRBJ2-2, with TRBD1 identical over 7 bases. In germline, CDR1 is SGHDT, CDR2 YYEEEE. The ends lost 2 bases at V and 0 bases at J; junction bases unmatched: 7. This CDR3 comprises 17 residues. The CDR3 DNA is TGTGCCAGCAGCTTAGTGGGACAGACTACGAACACCGGGGAGCTGTTTTTT. Encoded protein: CASSLVGQTTNTGELFF. The variable domain in full, completed from reference TRBV5-6 and TRBJ2-2, reads DAGVTQSPTHLIKTRGQQVTLRCSPKSGHDTVSWYQQALGQGPQFIFQYYEEEERQRGNFPDRFSGHQFPNYSSELNVNALLLGDSALYLCASSLVGQTTNTGELFFGEGSRLTVL.

The V and J genes are TRBV11-2 and TRBJ2-5, with unresolved D. Judging by the DNA end, TRBJ2-7 fits better; the J call may be wrong. Germline CDR1 reads SGHAT; CDR2 reads FQNNGV. The CDR3 runs to 15 residues. The CDR3 bases are TGTGCCAGCAGCTTAGACTCGATTGCTTCCTACGAGCAGTACTTC. Translation gives CASSLDSIASYEQYF.

This chain links TRBV27 with TRBJ2-3; the match to TRBD2 covers 9 bases. Looked up from germline, CDR1 is MNHEY and CDR2 is SMNVEV (reference sequence). This CDR3 contains 16 residues. With 2 bases clipped from V and 6 bases from J, the junction kept 9 bases outside the gene matches. CDR3 amino acids: CASSLSQRGVMDTQYF. CDR3 in DNA: TGTGCCAGCAGTTTAAGCCAGCGGGGGGTCATGGATACGCAGTATTTT.

The V and J genes are TRBV30 and TRBJ1-2; perhaps TRBD1 as D (6 bases). The length of the CDR3 is 14 residues. Per the germline V gene, CDR1 is GTSNPN and CDR2 is SVGIG (reference sequence). V was clipped by 0 bases and J by 13 bases, with 21 bases between them. CDR3 nucleotides: TGTGCCTGGAGTGTACTTGGGACACCTGGAGGATCCACCTTC. It is translated as CAWSVLGTPGGSTF.

The J gene is TRBJ2-5, the V gene TRBV5-6; D possibly corresponds to TRBD1 (5 bases). CDR3 size: 15 residues. Trimming removed 0 bases at V and 2 bases at J, with 11 bases between. Germline V gene sequence: CDR1 SGHDT, CDR2 YYEEEE. In DNA, the CDR3 is TGTGCCAGCAGCTTGGCCAGGGCATTACAAGAGACCCAGTACTTC. Its translation is CASSLARALQETQYF.

The chain carries TRBV13 and TRBJ1-4; no definite D call. Germline CDR1 reads PRHDT; CDR2 reads FYEKMQ (reference sequence). The CDR3 extends over 16 amino acids. The V end lost 2 bases, the J end lost 0 bases, and 10 bases lay between the germline ends. CDR3: CASSLWTAATNEKLFF. DNA for the CDR3: TGTGCCAGCAGCTTATGGACGGCGGCAACTAATGAAAAACTGTTTTTT.